The present TCR beta chain was sequenced within a study of blood T cell repertoires in COVID-19. Overall study: Samples representing acute and convalescent COVID-19 were sourced from the United States, Italy and Spain. The analysed material was cDNA or gDNA that came from T cells, B-cell-depleted T cells, or PBMCs.

The trim removed 5 bases at V and 6 bases at J, leaving 9 bases unmatched. CDR1 and CDR2 (germline): SGHVS, FQNEAQ. This CDR3 has 15 amino acids. Methods used by the authors: Nucleated cell counts were estimated from reference gene primer amplification. Profiled with immunoSEQ multiplex PCR; TCRdb holds only in-frame clones, not every one. V, J and clone size reflect that table, while D and trimming were determined from the DNA. The sample has about 94,000 clones; approximately 80% are singletons. The receptor's source is a human donor in a cohort sampled during active COVID-19. The sample consisted of peripheral blood. The rearrangement joins TRBV7-8 to TRBJ1-5, with 8 positions matching TRBD1. CDR3 bases: TGTGCCAGCAGCCCCGGGACAGGTGGGACTCAGCCCCAGCATTTT. This gives the protein CASSPGTGGTQPQHF.